These 19 T cell receptor beta chains were all obtained from the same sample, sequenced in a study of cytomegalovirus exposure and HLA in healthy donors. The PCR had 60 Vbeta and 13 Jbeta primers. Generated by immunoSEQ multiplex PCR, the TCRdb table keeps only in-frame clones and is missing some. Of some 140,000 clones listed, roughly 76% are singletons. Sequencing input: PBMCs. The receptors here all came from a woman aged 40-49 years in good health and CMV-seronegative.

The chain has TRBV7-2 and TRBJ2-3; TRBD2 agrees at 10 bases. J lost 2 bases, V lost 2 bases, and 4 bases had no gene match. Germline values: CDR1 SGHTA, CDR2 FQGNSA. This CDR3 is 16 amino acids long. CDR3 nucleotide sequence: TGTGCCAGCAGCTTATTGAGCGGGGGGGCCACAGATACGCAGTATTTT. As protein: CASSLLSGGATDTQYF. Looking up the rest from reference TRBV7-2 and TRBJ2-3 gives the full variable domain: GAGVSQSPSNKVTEKGKDVELRCDPISGHTALYWYRQSLGQGLEFLIYFQGNSAPDKSGLPSDRFSAERTGGSVSTLTIQRTQQEDSAVYLCASSLLSGGATDTQYFGPGTRLTVL.

This clone has only one observation. The J gene is TRBJ2-2, the V gene TRBV7-9; TRBD1 might be the D (5 bases). V lost 5 bases and J 8 bases, leaving 6 bases between the germline ends. The germline V gene encodes CDR1 SEHNR and CDR2 FQNEAQ (reference sequence). The length of the CDR3 is 11 residues. This CDR3 reads CASSPGGELFF. The CDR3 bases are TGTGCCAGCAGCCCAGGGGGGGAGCTGTTTTTT.

Comment on this clone: One end of the junction does not line up with germline, which may come from a read error. The rearrangement uses TRBV27 and TRBJ2-1; possibly TRBD1 for D (6 bases). CDR3 length equals 13 residues. Germline loops: CDR1 MNHEY, CDR2 SMNVEV (reference sequence). As DNA, the CDR3 is TGTGCCAGCAGTTTACACAGGGTAGGGGAGCGGTTCTTC. Translating it yields CASSLHRVGERFF.

The genes are TRBV5-1 and TRBJ2-5, with 10 nucleotides matching TRBD1. After removal of 4 bases from V and 5 bases from J, the junction contained 5 bases not matched to a gene. The length of the CDR3 is 14 residues. The germline V gene has CDR1 SGHRS and CDR2 YFSETQ. The CDR3 sequence: CASSPGTGVETQYF. The CDR3 DNA reads as TGCGCCAGCAGCCCCGGGACAGGGGTCGAGACCCAGTACTTC.

The rearrangement joins TRBV2 to TRBJ2-2; possible D gene TRBD1, 5 bases. Germline V lookup: CDR1 SNHLY, CDR2 FYNNEI. The CDR3 contains 12 residues. V lost 6 bases and J 6 bases, leaving 8 bases between the germline ends. The CDR3 sequence is CASSPGPGELFF. The CDR3 DNA is TGTGCCAGCAGCCCAGGGCCCGGGGAGCTGTTTTTT.

This clone has only a few counts. V usage is TRBV6-5 and J usage is TRBJ2-1, with a possible D match to TRBD1 (6 bases). CDR1 MNHEY and CDR2 SVGAGI come from the germline V gene. The CDR3 is made up of 13 amino acids. The germline V and J ends were trimmed by 7 bases and 3 bases, with 10 bases remaining between them. CDR3 sequence reads: CASTEQGYNEQFF. The CDR3 bases are TGTGCCAGCACGGAACAGGGCTACAATGAGCAGTTCTTC.

This clone was counted once. The chain is built from TRBV6-6 and TRBJ1-3; no clear D gene. V dropped 4 bases and J dropped 0 bases, with 13 bases sitting between them. The CDR3 consists of 16 residues. Germline assignment: CDR1 MNHNY and CDR2 SVGAGI (reference sequence). CDR3 amino acids: CASSFLTDFSGNTIYF. The CDR3, as DNA: TGTGCCAGCAGTTTCCTGACGGACTTCTCTGGAAACACCATATATTTT.

The chain carries TRBV4-2 and TRBJ2-2, with 8 bases identical to TRBD2. Germline CDR1 and CDR2: LGHNA and YNFKEQ. CDR3 length equals 17 residues. J gave up 4 bases and V 0 bases, and 7 bases lay outside the gene matches. CDR3 nucleotide sequence: TGTGCCAGCAGCCAAGACGCGGCGGGGGGCCTCACCGGGGAGCTGTTTTTT. This codes for CASSQDAAGGLTGELFF.

This clone has a handful of counts. The chain recombines TRBV7-9 with TRBJ1-2; possibly TRBD1 for D (6 bases). The V gene's germline CDR1 is SEHNR and CDR2 FQNEAQ (reference sequence). The germline V and J ends were trimmed by 4 bases and 4 bases, with 13 bases remaining between them. The CDR3 extends over 14 amino acids. CDR3 protein: CASSSGTGIYGYTF. The CDR3 nucleotides are TGTGCCAGCAGCTCGGGAACAGGGATCTATGGCTACACCTTC. The full variable domain, completed using reference TRBV7-9 and TRBJ1-2, is DTGVSQNPRHKITKRGQNVTFRCDPISEHNRLYWYRQTLGQGPEFLTYFQNEAQLEKSRLLSDRFSAERPKGSFSTLEIQRTEQGDSAMYLCASSSGTGIYGYTFGSGTRLTVV.

The chain employs TRBV7-8 and TRBJ2-5, with unresolved D. Deletions cut 2 bases from V and 7 bases from J, with 23 bases between. CDR1 SGHVS and CDR2 FQNEAQ come from the germline V gene. CDR3 length equals 17 residues. The CDR3 DNA sequence: TGTGCCAGCAGCTTACTCCTGCTTCGGCAGACTGGTGGGACCCAGTACTTC. Translation gives CASSLLLLRQTGGTQYF.

The chain combines TRBV5-1 with TRBJ2-3; 13 bases match TRBD2. In germline, CDR1 is SGHRS, CDR2 YFSETQ. The CDR3 runs to 16 residues. Trimming removed 2 bases from V and 5 bases from J; junction bases left unmatched: 5. CDR3 in amino acids: CASSLQLAGGQDTQYF. The CDR3 region has the DNA TGCGCCAGCAGCTTACAACTAGCGGGGGGGCAAGATACGCAGTATTTT. The full variable domain, in which reference TRBV5-1 and TRBJ2-3 provide the parts outside the CDR3, is KAGVTQTPRYLIKTRGQQVTLSCSPISGHRSVSWYQQTPGQGLQFLFEYFSETQRNKGNFPGRFSGRQFSNSRSEMNVSTLELGDSALYLCASSLQLAGGQDTQYFGPGTRLTVL.

The rearrangement links TRBV6-5 to TRBJ1-6; no definite D call. The CDR3 consists of 14 residues. Germline V CDR1 and CDR2: MNHEY, SVGAGI. Trimming took off 0 bases at V and 3 bases at J, with 3 bases between the two ends. CDR3 in amino acids: CASSYSRYNSPLHF. In DNA form, the CDR3 reads TGTGCCAGCAGTTACTCTCGCTATAATTCACCCCTCCACTTT.

This rearrangement joins TRBV27 to TRBJ2-1; 8 nucleotides agree with TRBD2. From germline, CDR1 is MNHEY and CDR2 SMNVEV (reference sequence). CDR3 length: 15 residues. V shed 5 bases and J 3 bases; nucleotides not matched to a gene: 6. CDR3 in amino acids: CASSISGGDYNEQFF. The DNA for the CDR3 is TGTGCCAGCAGTATCAGCGGGGGAGACTACAATGAGCAGTTCTTC.

Only a few counts were recorded for this clone. This chain uses TRBV6-1 with TRBJ1-4; 8 bases are a match to TRBD1. The CDR3 totals 15 residues. Trimming took 1 base from V and 7 from J; bases not matched to a gene: 5. CDR1 and CDR2 (germline): MNHNS, SASEGT. The CDR3 DNA reads TGTGCCAGCAGTGAAGACAGGGGGTATCGTGAAAAACTGTTTTTT. Amino acids: CASSEDRGYREKLFF.

The CDR3 region has the DNA TGTGCCAGCAGCCGGGATTACGCGAACACCGGGGAGCTGTTTTTT. Amino acid sequence: CASSRDYANTGELFF. The V and J genes are TRBV7-9 and TRBJ2-2, with D maybe TRBD2 (5 bases). V was trimmed by 5 bases and J by 0 bases, leaving 10 bases between them. Germline lookup yields CDR1 SEHNR and CDR2 FQNEAQ (reference sequence). This CDR3 is built from 15 residues.

This rearrangement joins TRBV27 to TRBJ1-1, with TRBD1 matching over 10 bases. Germline V CDR1 and CDR2: MNHEY, SMNVEV (reference sequence). The junction had 10 bases not matched to a gene; V was cut back by 2 bases and J by 7 bases. This CDR3 region has 16 residues. This CDR3 reads CASSLISTGGHREAFF. The CDR3, as DNA: TGTGCCAGCAGTTTAATTTCGACAGGGGGCCATCGTGAAGCTTTCTTT.

V is TRBV7-9 and J is TRBJ1-3; a weak D match, TRBD1 (5 bases). Germline V gene data show CDR1 as SEHNR and CDR2 as FQNEAQ (reference sequence). This CDR3 comprises 15 residues. V shed 5 bases and J shed 7 bases, with 18 bases lying between them. The CDR3 DNA follows: TGTGCCAGCAGCACCAGGGTTTCGGTAGGGAACACCATATATTTT. Protein product: CASSTRVSVGNTIYF.

The chain recombines TRBV2 with TRBJ2-1; D remains unclear. Germline V gene sequence: CDR1 SNHLY, CDR2 FYNNEI. V was clipped by 4 bases and J by 0 bases, with 22 bases between them. CDR3 length: 19 amino acids. CDR3: CASSARLNSPKSSYNEQFF. The CDR3 nucleotides read TGTGCCAGCAGTGCCAGGCTAAACTCGCCGAAAAGCTCCTACAATGAGCAGTTCTTC.

This chain joins TRBV11-1 and TRBJ1-1; a possible D gene is TRBD1 (6 bases). V lost 3 bases to trimming and J lost 1 base, with 12 bases between them. The germline CDR1 and CDR2 sequences are SGHAT and FQDESV (reference sequence). The CDR3 sequence is 15 residues long. The CDR3 sequence is CASSLRQGPNTEAFF. The CDR3 bases are TGTGCCAGCAGCTTGAGGCAGGGGCCGAACACTGAAGCTTTCTTT.